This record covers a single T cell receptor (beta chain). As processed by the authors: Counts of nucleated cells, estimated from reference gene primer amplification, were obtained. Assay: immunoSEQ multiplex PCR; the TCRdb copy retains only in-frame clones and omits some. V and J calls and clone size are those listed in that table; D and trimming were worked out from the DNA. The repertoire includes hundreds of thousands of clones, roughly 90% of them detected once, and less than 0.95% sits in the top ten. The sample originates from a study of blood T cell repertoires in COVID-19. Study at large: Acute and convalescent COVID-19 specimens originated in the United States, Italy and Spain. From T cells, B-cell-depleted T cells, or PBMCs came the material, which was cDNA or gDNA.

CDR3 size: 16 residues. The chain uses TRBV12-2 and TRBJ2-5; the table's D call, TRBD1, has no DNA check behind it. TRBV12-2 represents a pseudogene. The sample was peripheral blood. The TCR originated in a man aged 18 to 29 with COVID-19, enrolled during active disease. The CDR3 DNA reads TGTGCAAGTCGCCTACAGGGCGGCAGGGAACAAGAGACCCAGTACTTC. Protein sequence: CASRLQGGREQETQYF.